Listed below are T cell receptor beta chains from one sample, sequenced in a study of OX40 agonist ivuxolimab in advanced cancers. This table comes from immunoSEQ multiplex PCR, and its TCRdb copy is limited to in-frame clones, with some not included. The sample carries 95,000 to 150,000 clones, roughly 93% recorded once. This specimen was CD4+ or CD8+ T cells sorted from blood, taken in a trial of the OX40 agonist ivuxolimab. The receptors stem from an adult with an advanced solid tumor such as melanoma, head and neck, liver or kidney cancer. CDR3s include the opening cysteine and the closing phenylalanine or tryptophan. The D gene is left open where the match is weak. A row's size may be missing; if present it is once, few, many or a size class.

TRBV29-1,-,TRBJ2-7,TRBD2,TGCAGCGTTGGGTCCGCTGGGAGGGCCGAGCAGTACTTC,CSVGSAGRAEQYF
TRBV27,-,TRBJ2-4,-,TGTGCCAGCAGTTTGACCTACGGCGGGAAAAACATTCAGTACTTC,CASSLTYGGKNIQYF
TRBV19,-,TRBJ1-1,TRBD1,TGTGCCAGTTCCAACAGGGGAAGCGGCACTGAAGCTTTCTTT,CASSNRGSGTEAFF
TRBV5-4,-,TRBJ2-7,-,TGTGCCAGCAGCTTGAACGGGGTGCCTCCCTACGAGCAGTACTTC,CASSLNGVPPYEQYF
TRBV6-1,-,TRBJ1-1,-,TGTGCCAGCAGCCCTCGACCCGCCCCTGAAGCTTTCTTT,CASSPRPAPEAFF
TRBV7-2,-,TRBJ2-6,-,TGTGCCAGCAGCTCGGACGCTGCTGGGGCCAACGTCCTGACTTTC,CASSSDAAGANVLTF
TRBV18,-,TRBJ1-6,TRBD1,TGTGCCAGCTCACCGGGGGACAGGCCGACTGCACCCCTCCACTTT,CASSPGDRPTAPLHF
TRBV5-4,-,TRBJ1-1,-,TGTGCCAGCAGCCCAGGGCAGGGCGTAATGAACACTGAAGCTTTCTTT,CASSPGQGVMNTEAFF
TRBV5-1,-,TRBJ2-7,-,TGCGCCAGCAGCTTAATCGGACAGTCCTACGAGCAGTACTTC,CASSLIGQSYEQYF
TRBV6-5,-,TRBJ1-2,-,TGTGCCAGCAGAACAGTCAACTATGGCTACACCTTC,CASRTVNYGYTF
TRBV7-2,-,TRBJ2-7,TRBD1,TGTGCCAGCAGCTTATTCCCCGGGACAGGAGTATACGAGCAGTACTTC,CASSLFPGTGVYEQYF
TRBV29-1,-,TRBJ2-1,-,TGCAGCGTCTGGACCGCGGGCGAGTTCTTC,CSVWTAGEFF
TRBV7-3,-,TRBJ2-3,TRBD2,TGTGCCAGCAGCTTTAGCGGGGGGTATGCAGATACGCAGTATTTT,CASSFSGGYADTQYF
TRBV30,-,TRBJ2-2,-,TGTGCCTGGAGTTGGGACGACGGCGGGGAGCTGTTTTTT,CAWSWDDGGELFF
TRBV6-5,-,TRBJ1-1,TRBD1,TGTGCCAGCAGACGACAGGGCCGGAACACTGAAGCTTTCTTT,CASRRQGRNTEAFF
TRBV9,-,TRBJ2-1,-,TGTGCCAGCAGTGGGGAGCGGGTGAGCTCCTACAATGAGCAGTTCTTC,CASSGERVSSYNEQFF
TRBV10-3,-,TRBJ2-2,TRBD1,TGTGCCATCAGTGAATATCGGACAGGGATTACCGCGAACACCGGGGAGCTGTTTTTT,CAISEYRTGITANTGELFF
TRBV7-6,-,TRBJ1-6,-,TGTGCCAGCAGCTTAGATACCGATTCACCCCTCCACTTT,CASSLDTDSPLHF
TRBV6-5,-,TRBJ1-2,-,TGTGCCAGCACCCTCGGCGGGGGCTCTATCTATGGCTACACCTTC,CASTLGGGSIYGYTF
TRBV5-8,-,TRBJ1-3,-,TGTGCCAGCAGCTTGAACTTCGGAGCCGGAAACACCATATATTTT,CASSLNFGAGNTIYF
TRBV6-5,-,TRBJ2-1,-,TGTGCCAGCAGTTACTCGGGCTCTGGCTACAATGAGCAGTTCTTC,CASSYSGSGYNEQFF
TRBV10-3,-,TRBJ2-7,TRBD1,TGTGCCATCAGTGAGGCAGGGACAGGGGGGGGATCGTACGAGCAGTACTTC,CAISEAGTGGGSYEQYF
TRBV7-6,-,TRBJ2-3,TRBD2,TGTGCCAGCAGCTTGGGATCTAGCGGGGGGAGCACAGATACGCAGTATTTT,CASSLGSSGGSTDTQYF
TRBV7-9,-,TRBJ2-6,TRBD1,TGTGCCAGCAGCCGAAGGGGACAGGGGGAGGCTGGGGCCAACGTCCTGACTTTC,CASSRRGQGEAGANVLTF
TRBV7-3,-,TRBJ2-1,-,TGTGCCAGCAGCTTAGTGGGACGAACAACAAATGAGCAGTTCTTC,CASSLVGRTTNEQFF
TRBV19,-,TRBJ2-5,TRBD2,TGTGCCAGTAGTATGAGAGCTAGCGGGGGTGAGACCCAGTACTTC,CASSMRASGGETQYF
TRBV28,-,TRBJ1-1,TRBD1,TGTGCCAGCAGTGCTCCCGGGACAGGTGACTTTGAAGCTTTCTTT,CASSAPGTGDFEAFF
TRBV30,-,TRBJ2-1,-,TGTGCCTGGAGTGCCGGACCCTTCACTGAGCAGTTCTTC,CAWSAGPFTEQFF
TRBV4-2,-,TRBJ1-4,-,TGTGCCAGCAGCCCGGTGGGTGGGCTGGGGGGGGAAAAACTGTTTTTT,CASSPVGGLGGEKLFF
TRBV7-3,-,TRBJ2-5,-,TGTGCCAGCAGCTTTACAGGCGGTGGGACCCAGTACTTC,CASSFTGGGTQYF
TRBV5-1,-,TRBJ1-1,-,TGCGCCAGCAGCTTGGTCTCGGGTTCCGGTGAAGCTTTCTTT,CASSLVSGSGEAFF
TRBV19,-,TRBJ1-5,-,TGTGCCCAGGAGCGTCAGCCCCAGCATTTT,CAQERQPQHF
TRBV4-3,-,TRBJ2-1,-,TGCGCCAGCAGGCCAACTACGCTGTCCTACAATGAGCAGTTCTTC,CASRPTTLSYNEQFF
TRBV20-1,-,TRBJ2-5,-,TGCAGTACCGGGAGACAAGAGACCCAGTACTTC,CSTGRQETQYF
TRBV7-9,-,TRBJ1-6,TRBD1,TGTGCCAGCAGCTCGACAGGGGATTCACCCCTCCACTTT,CASSSTGDSPLHF
TRBV5-1,-,TRBJ1-3,TRBD1,TGCGCCAGCAGCTTGGGGGGACAGCTCTTAGACTCTGGAAACACCATATATTTT,CASSLGGQLLDSGNTIYF
TRBV5-6,-,TRBJ1-2,-,TGTGCCAGCAGCTTAAAGAGTTGGGGCTACACCTTC,CASSLKSWGYTF
TRBV7-2,-,TRBJ2-3,TRBD2,TGTGCCAGCAGCTCCGCTAGCGGATACACAGATACGCAGTATTTT,CASSSASGYTDTQYF
TRBV7-3,-,TRBJ1-1,-,TGTGCCAGCAGCCCCGAGGGGAACACTGAAGCTTTCTTT,CASSPEGNTEAFF
TRBV6-5,-,TRBJ1-5,-,TGTGCCAGCAGGGACCTCTGGGGCAATCAGCCCCAGCATTTT,CASRDLWGNQPQHF
TRBV28,-,TRBJ2-7,-,TGTGCCAGCAGTTGGCGACAGATCCGCTACGAGCAGTACTTC,CASSWRQIRYEQYF
TRBV28,-,TRBJ2-1,-,TGTGCCAGCAGTAAGAGCCTGAATGAGCAGTTCTTC,CASSKSLNEQFF
TRBV6-1,-,TRBJ1-1,-,TGTGCCAGCAGTTTAGGGACTCCTGAAGCTTTCTTT,CASSLGTPEAFF
TRBV5-1,-,TRBJ2-3,-,TGCGCCAGCAGCTTGGGCCGCACAGATACGCAGTATTTT,CASSLGRTDTQYF
TRBV21-1,once,TRBJ2-5,-,TGTGCCAGCAGCAAAAGCCTTAAAGAGACCCAGTACTTC,CASSKSLKETQYF
TRBV2,-,TRBJ1-5,-,TGTGCCAGCAGTGACGCGACAGCGGATAGCAATCAGCCCCAGCATTTT,CASSDATADSNQPQHF